These 31 T cell receptor beta chains came from one sample sequenced in a study of early T cells in non-severe SARS-CoV-2 infection (dated by TCRdb to the early 2020s). Receptors were amplified or captured by 5' RACE. Sequencer: NextSeq 500. TCRdb reanalyzed the raw reads on its own, using fastp at Q25 for trimming and MiXCR for clone calling, and kept in-frame beta chains. A single entry per CDR3 protein holds the most common genes and DNA from its merged rows. The sample contains roughly 63,000 distinct CDR3 sequences, around 12% of them found a single time. Clones ranked in the top ten supply approximately 1.2% of the sample. The source material was whole blood, sampled at baseline. These receptors all come from an adult who was a healthcare worker with PCR-confirmed SARS-CoV-2 infection or an uninfected control (not recorded which). The donor label of this sample is uncertain.

A few counts support this clonotype. V and J are TRBV28 and TRBJ2-7, with D unresolved. V was cut by 5 bases and J by 0 bases, with 8 bases left in between. Per germline, CDR1 MDHEN and CDR2 SYDVKM. The CDR3 extends over 13 amino acids. The CDR3 DNA reads as TGTGCCAGCAGTACCCCAGGCTCCTACGAGCAGTACGTC. This sequence encodes CASSTPGSYEQYV.

The V and J genes are TRBV5-1 and TRBJ2-1; TRBD2 aligns across 7 bases. V trimming: 6 bases; J trimming: 6 bases; junction bases outside the gene matches: 12. The CDR3 runs 15 residues. The germline gives CDR1 SGHRS, CDR2 YFSETQ. The CDR3 DNA follows: TGCGCCAGCACCGTCGTGGGAGGGCCATCCAATGAGCAGTTCTTC. It specifies CASTVVGGPSNEQFF.

There are many counts of this clonotype. The J gene is TRBJ2-5, the V gene TRBV24-1, with TRBD2 identical over 15 bases. The CDR3 runs to 20 residues. The ends lost 3 bases at V and 1 base at J; junction bases unmatched: 11. Per the germline V gene, CDR1 is KGHDR and CDR2 is SFDVKD. CDR3 nucleotide sequence: TGTGCCACCAGTGATCCGAGGACTAGCGGGGGGGCGTGGCTCCAAGAGACCCAGTACTTC. It translates to CATSDPRTSGGAWLQETQYF.

The chain carries TRBV5-4 and TRBJ2-5; D remains ambiguous. This CDR3 is 13 amino acids long. Germline V CDR1 and CDR2: SGHNT, YYREEE (reference sequence). Trimming took 0 bases from V and 3 from J, leaving 6 bases between them. Here the CDR3 DNA reads TGTGCCAGCAGCTTGGCCTGGGAAGAGACCCAGTACTTC. It is translated as CASSLAWEETQYF.

In its sample, this clonotype ranks as medium-sized (0.01 to 0.1%). CDR3 coding DNA: TGTGCCAGCAGCTTGTTGATTGGTGAGGAGAGAACTGAAGCTTTCTTT. Protein: CASSLLIGEERTEAFF. This chain links TRBV5-6 with TRBJ1-1; no firm D call. Germline V gene sequence: CDR1 SGHDT, CDR2 YYEEEE. V lost 1 base and J lost 5, with 18 bases in between. The CDR3 runs to 16 residues.

The sample holds a few counts of this clonotype. Written as DNA, the CDR3 is TGTGCCTGGAGTCCGGGCCTAAGCAATTCACCCCTCCACTTT. It yields the protein CAWSPGLSNSPLHF. The rearrangement uses TRBV30 and TRBJ1-6, with no clear D. V was cut by 2 bases and J by 7 bases, with 12 bases left in between. This CDR3 is built from 14 residues. Germline V lookup: CDR1 GTSNPN, CDR2 SVGIG (reference sequence).

The chain employs TRBV19 and TRBJ2-7; tentatively, D is TRBD2 (6 bases). The germline CDR1 and CDR2 sequences are LNHDA and SQIVND (reference sequence). V shed 3 bases and J shed 0 bases, with 12 bases lying between them. CDR3 length: 15 amino acids. Here the CDR3 DNA reads TGTGCCAGTAGTATTGCGGGGAGCGGCTCCTACGAGCAGTACGTC. This translates into CASSIAGSGSYEQYV.

This clonotype occurred a few times. The chain combines TRBV3-1 with TRBJ2-1; either TRBD1 or TRBD2 may supply D (5 bases each). Between the trimmed V and J ends, which lost 5 bases and 7 bases, there was a span of 15 bases. Germline V lookup: CDR1 LGHDT, CDR2 YNNKEL (reference sequence). The CDR3 has 14 residues. In nucleotides, the CDR3 is TGTGCCAGCAGCTACGGGACGTTTGTTAATGAGCAGTTCTTC. It encodes CASSYGTFVNEQFF.

The table lists this clonotype with many counts. The chain is built from TRBV13 and TRBJ2-1, with D possibly matching TRBD2 (6 bases). V shed 5 bases and J shed 2 bases, with 25 bases lying between them. Looked up from germline, CDR1 is PRHDT and CDR2 is FYEKMQ (reference sequence). The CDR3 extends over 19 amino acids. CDR3 bases: TGTGCCAGCAGCCCTCCCTTAGGCTGGTGGAGGGAACCCTACAATGAGCAGTTCTTC. This sequence encodes CASSPPLGWWREPYNEQFF.

This clonotype was recorded many times. The rearrangement joins TRBV19 to TRBJ1-2, with D possibly being TRBD1 (6 bases). Germline V gene data show CDR1 as LNHDA and CDR2 as SQIVND (reference sequence). The CDR3 has 15 amino acids. The V and J ends lost 2 bases and 4 bases respectively, with 14 bases between them. The CDR3 reads CASSIYGQNFYGYTF. The CDR3 nucleotides are TGTGCCAGTAGTATATACGGACAGAACTTCTATGGCTACACCTTC.

This clonotype was counted ten times or more. The chain employs TRBV5-1 and TRBJ2-5, with TRBD2 matching over 10 bases. Germline V gene data show CDR1 as SGHRS and CDR2 as YFSETQ. V shed 0 bases and J 5 bases; nucleotides not matched to a gene: 10. This CDR3 region has 17 residues. The CDR3 DNA follows: TGCGCCAGCAGCTTGGCGGCTAGCGGGGGAGAAGGCGAGACCCAGTACTTC. Translation gives CASSLAASGGEGETQYF.

This clonotype was counted ten times or more. The chain employs TRBV27 and TRBJ1-6; the D is unclear. CDR3 length equals 13 residues. Germline values: CDR1 MNHEY, CDR2 SMNVEV (reference sequence). V dropped 1 base and J dropped 13 bases, with 11 bases sitting between them. CDR3 nucleotides: TGTGCCAGCAGTTTATTCCCAGGCCGGCCCCTCCACTTT. Amino acid sequence: CASSLFPGRPLHF.

This clonotype was recorded many times. This chain connects TRBV12-3 or TRBV12-4 to TRBJ1-6; D gene uncertain. The CDR3 is 14 amino acids. The germline V and J ends were trimmed by 3 bases and 6 bases, with 9 bases remaining between them. The CDR3 is CASSFGIPNSPLHF. CDR3 sequence (DNA): TGTGCCAGCAGTTTTGGCATTCCTAATTCACCCCTCCACTTT.

This sequence joins TRBV10-2 and TRBJ2-3, with D perhaps TRBD1 or TRBD2 (6 bases each). CDR3 length equals 14 residues. Germline assignment: CDR1 WSHSY and CDR2 SAAADI. V lost 10 bases to trimming and J lost 4 bases, with 18 bases between them. CDR3 protein: CATSVGGRADTQYF. The CDR3 DNA follows: TGCGCCACCTCTGTGGGGGGCCGAGCAGATACGCAGTATTTT.

This clonotype was seen more than once but under ten times. V and J are TRBV11-2 and TRBJ1-2, with a weak D call TRBD1 (6 bases). Trimming shortened V by 4 bases and J by 3 bases, and 15 bases separated the two germline ends. Looked up from germline, CDR1 is SGHAT and CDR2 is FQNNGV. This CDR3 has 15 residues. CDR3 coding DNA: TGTGCCAGCAGCTCGTCACAGGGAGGGTACTATGGCTACACCTTC. Translating gives CASSSSQGGYYGYTF.

The V and J genes are TRBV10-1 and TRBJ1-4; 8 bases are shared with TRBD1. The J segment lost 0 bases and the V segment lost 8 bases, leaving 5 bases of the junction unmatched. Germline CDR1 WNHNN, CDR2 SYGVQD (reference sequence). The CDR3 contains 15 residues. The CDR3, as DNA: TGCGCCAGCGCACCAGGGGGCCCAACTAATGAAAAACTGTTTTTT. Protein product: CASAPGGPTNEKLFF.

The chain uses TRBV11-2 and TRBJ2-5; D not certain. The CDR3 contains 13 residues. Germline V CDR1 and CDR2: SGHAT, FQNNGV. The ends were cut back, 1 base at V and 3 bases at J, with 6 bases in the middle. CDR3 nucleotide sequence: TGTGCCAGCAGCTTAGGCGTGAAAGAGACCCAGTACTTC. Protein: CASSLGVKETQYF. Using reference TRBV11-2 and TRBJ2-5 for the parts outside the CDR3, the full variable domain is EAGVAQSPRYKIIEKRQSVAFWCNPISGHATLYWYQQILGQGPKLLIQFQNNGVVDDSQLPKDRFSAERLKGVDSTLKIQPAKLEDSAVYLCASSLGVKETQYFGPGTRLLVL.

This clonotype was recorded at least ten times. This rearrangement joins TRBV6-6 to TRBJ1-5; 7 nucleotides align to TRBD1. CDR1 is MNHNY, CDR2 SVGAGI, per germline (reference sequence). V lost 2 bases to trimming and J lost 10 bases; unmatched junction nucleotides: 11. CDR3 size: 15 residues. The CDR3 region is CASSYEQGSPGPQHF. The CDR3 nucleotides are TGTGCCAGCAGTTACGAACAGGGGTCCCCCGGACCCCAGCATTTT.

This clonotype was counted a few times. This sequence joins TRBV6-1 and TRBJ1-4; D unclear. CDR3 length equals 15 residues. Looked up from germline, CDR1 is MNHNS and CDR2 is SASEGT. V lost 3 bases, J lost 0 bases, and 8 bases lay in between. CDR3 region: CASSDRRATNEKLFF. CDR3 sequence (DNA): TGTGCCAGCAGTGATCGACGAGCAACTAATGAAAAACTGTTTTTT.

CDR3 DNA: TGTGCCATCAGTGAGCGGGGGAATGGTGAGACCCAGTACTTC. Encoded protein: CAISERGNGETQYF. This chain uses TRBV10-3 with TRBJ2-5, with a tentative D call TRBD2 (6 bases). Trimming stripped 2 bases from V and 5 bases from J, with 12 bases between. There are 14 residues in the CDR3. Germline assignment: CDR1 ENHRY and CDR2 SYGVKD.

This clonotype was recorded many times. The gene calls are TRBV20-1 and TRBJ2-3; 8 positions match TRBD2. Germline CDR1 reads DFQATT; CDR2 reads SNEGSKA (reference sequence). V dropped 4 bases and J dropped 8; count of bases not matched to a gene: 20. CDR3 size: 17 residues. The CDR3 DNA sequence: TGCAGTGCTAATGATCATACTAGCGGAACTAGGGATGGTACGCAGTATTTT. This translates into CSANDHTSGTRDGTQYF.

This clonotype was detected a few times. CDR3 sequence: CASSLAQGNTEAFF. The CDR3 nucleotides read TGTGCCAGCAGTTTGGCTCAGGGAAACACTGAAGCTTTCTTT. The chain carries TRBV27 and TRBJ1-1; a weak D match, TRBD1 (5 bases). Germline CDR1 reads MNHEY; CDR2 reads SMNVEV (reference sequence). With 3 bases removed from V and 2 bases from J, the gap between germline ends came to 10 bases. The CDR3 totals 14 residues.

This clonotype has only a few counts. The V gene is TRBV6-6, the J gene TRBJ1-4, with a weak D call TRBD1 (6 bases). The CDR3 is made up of 15 amino acids. The V end lost 3 bases, the J end lost 4 bases, and 12 bases lay between the germline ends. The germline gives CDR1 MNHNY, CDR2 SVGAGI (reference sequence). The CDR3 is CASSYRGADNEKLFF. CDR3 in DNA: TGTGCCAGCAGTTATAGGGGGGCAGATAATGAAAAACTGTTTTTT.

J is TRBJ2-7 and V is TRBV23-1; D may match TRBD1 or TRBD2 (5 bases each). TRBV23-1 is noted as an ORF with a role that remains uncertain. This CDR3 contains 14 residues. V gave up 2 bases and J gave up 7 bases, with 15 bases separating them. The CDR3 is CASSQPGQAWEQYV. The CDR3 nucleotides read TGCGCCAGCAGTCAACCGGGGCAGGCTTGGGAGCAGTACGTC.

This clonotype was observed a handful of times. V gene TRBV20-1 combines with J gene TRBJ1-1, with D unclear. Deletions cut 5 bases from V and 2 bases from J, with 9 bases between. The CDR3 extends over 12 amino acids. Looked up from germline, CDR1 is DFQATT and CDR2 is SNEGSKA (reference sequence). CDR3 region: CSARASNTEAFF. CDR3 DNA sequence: TGCAGTGCTCGAGCGAGTAACACTGAAGCTTTCTTT.

The chain joins TRBV18 to TRBJ1-6, with D unresolved. CDR1 and CDR2 (germline): KGHSH, LQKENI. This CDR3 has 15 amino acids. V was cut by 1 base and J by 9 bases, with 13 bases left in between. DNA of the CDR3: TGTGCCAGCTCACCACTTGAGATACCCCTTTCACCCCTCCACTTT. It yields the protein CASSPLEIPLSPLHF.

At least ten counts were recorded for this clonotype. The chain is built from TRBV4-1 and TRBJ2-1; TRBD1 agrees at 7 bases. Germline V lookup: CDR1 MGHRA, CDR2 YSYEKL. This CDR3 is 14 amino acids long. J was trimmed by 4 bases and V by 0 bases; bases with no gene match: 0. In DNA form, the CDR3 reads TGCGCCAGCAGCCAAGAGGGACAGTACAATGAGCAGTTCTTC. It yields the protein CASSQEGQYNEQFF.

The sample holds many counts of this clonotype. The V and J genes are TRBV6-6 and TRBJ2-3, with no clear D. The CDR3 runs 11 residues. The V end lost 8 bases, the J end lost 4 bases, and 7 bases lay between the germline ends. From germline, CDR1 is MNHNY and CDR2 SVGAGI (reference sequence). The CDR3 is CASAGSDTQYF. CDR3 nucleotide sequence: TGTGCCAGCGCCGGTTCAGATACGCAGTATTTT.

In this sample, this clonotype turned up a few times. V usage is TRBV7-2 and J usage is TRBJ2-7, with D perhaps TRBD2 (5 bases). V was clipped by 4 bases and J by 0 bases, with 7 bases between them. The CDR3 contains 13 residues. Per germline, CDR1 SGHTA and CDR2 FQGNSA. Written as DNA, the CDR3 is TGTGCCAGCAGCTCGGACTTCTCCTACGAGCAGTACGTC. This encodes CASSSDFSYEQYV.

The chain couples TRBV5-1 to TRBJ1-2; possibly TRBD1 for D (5 bases). The germline V gene encodes CDR1 SGHRS and CDR2 YFSETQ. V was shortened by 4 bases and J by 2 bases, with 12 bases between the two germline ends. The CDR3 runs to 14 residues. CDR3 bases: TGCGCCAGCAGCCCCAGCGGGGGAAACTATGGCTACACCTTC. Translated, it gives CASSPSGGNYGYTF.

The rearrangement links TRBV20-1 to TRBJ2-1; D is ambiguous. V was shortened by 1 base and J by 7 bases, with 14 bases between the two germline ends. The germline gives CDR1 DFQATT, CDR2 SNEGSKA (reference sequence). The CDR3 is 14 amino acids. CDR3 nucleotides: TGCAGTGCTAGAGTATGGGGTATTGCGAATGAGCAGTTCTTC. It encodes CSARVWGIANEQFF.